The present entry profiles one TCR beta chain with its context. The antigen remains unidentified. The sample belongs to a study of T-cell reconstitution after alpha-beta-depleted transplantation in children. Unique molecular identifiers were incorporated into the prepared TCRbeta library. TCRdb redid the calling of the PCR reads with MiXCR, one entry per CDR3 protein. Of some 120,000 distinct CDR3 sequences listed, roughly 9.7% were seen once; the top ten hold less than 25%. General study points: There were reportedly several hundred expanded graft clones from which alpha-beta T cells came about two months after transplant. Diversity of TCRbeta at day 60 was high in some patients, arising from surviving recipient T cells and thymic progenitors. By one year post-transplant, T-cell counts and diversity largely arose from T cells that were newly produced.

The V gene's germline CDR1 is LNHDA and CDR2 SQIVND (reference sequence). The CDR3 covers 10 residues. V lost 11 bases and J lost 7, with 11 bases in between. This TCR was sampled from a girl less than two years old who had a stem cell transplant for combined immunodeficiency, so the T cells may come from the graft donor. This sample comprised PBMCs, mostly from graft donor cells, obtained 180 days after TCRalphabeta/CD19-depleted stem cell transplant. The V gene is TRBV19, the J gene TRBJ2-5; D remains unclear. CDR3 bases: TGTGCCTCCGGATCGGGGACCCAGTACTTC. Encoded protein: CASGSGTQYF.